This T cell receptor beta chain was found in a study of T cells after yellow fever vaccination. Study conclusions and caveats: Among primary-vaccination clones, most reappeared after the booster, at roughly 95% for CD4 and about 90% for CD8. One caveat is that FACS-sorted repertoires could contain abundant clonotypes contaminating from the bulk population.

One entry per CDR3 protein results from TCRdb running MiXCR on the 5' RACE reads. The sample shows some 320,000 distinct CDR3 sequences, 8.7% of them seen only once. The length of the CDR3 is 15 residues. Germline V gene sequence: CDR1 SEHNR, CDR2 FQNEAQ (reference sequence). Trimming cost V 5 bases and J 9 bases; bases outside gene matches: 14. The table lists this clonotype with a few counts. Its antigen is undetermined. This material consisted of CD4+ T cells sorted from PBMCs, taken 5 days after the yellow fever booster vaccination. The chain combines TRBV7-9 with TRBJ2-5; TRBD2 agrees at 8 bases. The sequence came from a man between 18 and 35 years old who received the YFV17D yellow fever vaccine. CDR3 nucleotide sequence: TGTGCCAGCAGCCAAGGGACTAGTGCGCGCGGGGCCCAGTACTTC. Residues: CASSQGTSARGAQYF.